This T cell receptor (beta chain) was observed in a study of control samples from healthy donors and cancer patients. The CDR3 extends over 18 amino acids. Germline CDR1 is SGHRS and CDR2 is YFSETQ. V was trimmed by 0 bases and J by 0 bases, leaving 19 bases between them. This clone came up a few times. This table comes from immunoSEQ multiplex PCR, and its TCRdb copy is limited to in-frame clones, with some not included. The sample holds about 140,000 clones, roughly nine tenths seen once. The material sequenced was blood. The chain joins TRBV5-1 to TRBJ2-7; D is ambiguous. This receptor was identified in a man aged 18 to 35 in good health. CDR3 loop: CASSLVGSGQLSSYEQYF. The CDR3 DNA reads as TGCGCCAGCAGCTTGGTCGGTTCCGGCCAGCTCAGCTCCTACGAGCAGTACTTC.